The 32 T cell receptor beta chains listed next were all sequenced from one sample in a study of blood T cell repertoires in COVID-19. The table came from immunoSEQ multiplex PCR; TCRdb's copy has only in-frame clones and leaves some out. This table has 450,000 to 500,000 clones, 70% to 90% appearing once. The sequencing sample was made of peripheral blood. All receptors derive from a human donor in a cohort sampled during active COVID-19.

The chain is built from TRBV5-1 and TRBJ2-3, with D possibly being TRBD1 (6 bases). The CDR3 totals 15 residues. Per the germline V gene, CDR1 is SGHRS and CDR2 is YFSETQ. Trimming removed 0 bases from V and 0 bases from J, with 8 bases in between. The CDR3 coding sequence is TGCGCCAGCAGCTTGGACAGGGCCAGCACAGATACGCAGTATTTT. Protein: CASSLDRASTDTQYF. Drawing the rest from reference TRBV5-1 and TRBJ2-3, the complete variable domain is KAGVTQTPRYLIKTRGQQVTLSCSPISGHRSVSWYQQTPGQGLQFLFEYFSETQRNKGNFPGRFSGRQFSNSRSEMNVSTLELGDSALYLCASSLDRASTDTQYFGPGTRLTVL.

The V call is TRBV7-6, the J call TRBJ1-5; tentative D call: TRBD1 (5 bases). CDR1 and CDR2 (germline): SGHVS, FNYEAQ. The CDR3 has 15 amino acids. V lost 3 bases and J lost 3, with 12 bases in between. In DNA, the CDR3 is TGTGCCAGCAGCTTGGGGGGTCCTTCCAATCAGCCCCAGCATTTT. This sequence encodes CASSLGGPSNQPQHF.

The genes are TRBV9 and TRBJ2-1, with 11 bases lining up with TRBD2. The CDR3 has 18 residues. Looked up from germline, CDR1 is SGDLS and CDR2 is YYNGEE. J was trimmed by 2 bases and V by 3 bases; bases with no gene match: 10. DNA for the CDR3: TGTGCCAGCAGCGGCAACCCGGTTAGCGGGAGGGCCTACAATGAGCAGTTCTTC. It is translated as CASSGNPVSGRAYNEQFF. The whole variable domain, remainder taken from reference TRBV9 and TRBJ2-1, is DSGVTQTPKHLITATGQRVTLRCSPRSGDLSVYWYQQSLDQGLQFLIQYYNGEERAKGNILERFSAQQFPDLHSELNLSSLELGDSALYFCASSGNPVSGRAYNEQFFGPGTRLTVL.

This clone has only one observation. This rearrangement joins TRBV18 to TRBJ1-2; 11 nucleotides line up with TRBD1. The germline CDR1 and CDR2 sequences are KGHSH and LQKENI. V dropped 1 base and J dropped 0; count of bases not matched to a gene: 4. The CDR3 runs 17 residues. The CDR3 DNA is TGTGCCAGCTCACCACTTGGGACAGGGGGTACTAACTATGGCTACACCTTC. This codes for CASSPLGTGGTNYGYTF.

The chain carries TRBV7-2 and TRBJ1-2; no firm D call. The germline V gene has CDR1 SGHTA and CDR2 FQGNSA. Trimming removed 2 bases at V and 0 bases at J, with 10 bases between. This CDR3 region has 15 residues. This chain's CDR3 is CASSLLRVSNYGYTF. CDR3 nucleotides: TGTGCCAGCAGCTTACTCCGAGTGTCTAACTATGGCTACACCTTC.

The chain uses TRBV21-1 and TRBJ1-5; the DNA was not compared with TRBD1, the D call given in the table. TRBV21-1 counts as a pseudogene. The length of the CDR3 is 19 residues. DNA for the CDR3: TGTGCCAGCAGCAACCACCCCGTGAATCCGGGACAGTATATTCAGCCCCAGCATTTT. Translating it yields CASSNHPVNPGQYIQPQHF.

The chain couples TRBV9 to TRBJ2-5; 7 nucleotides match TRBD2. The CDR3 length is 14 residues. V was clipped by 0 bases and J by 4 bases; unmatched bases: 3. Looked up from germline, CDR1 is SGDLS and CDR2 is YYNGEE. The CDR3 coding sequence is TGTGCCAGCAGCGTAGGGGGAGGGGTAGAGACCCAGTACTTC. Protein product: CASSVGGGVETQYF.

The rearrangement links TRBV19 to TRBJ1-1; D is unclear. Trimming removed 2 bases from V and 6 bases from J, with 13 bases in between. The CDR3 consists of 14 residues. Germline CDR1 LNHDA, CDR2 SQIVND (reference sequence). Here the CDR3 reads CASSIKNRGPEAFF. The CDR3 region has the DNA TGTGCCAGTAGTATAAAAAATCGCGGGCCTGAAGCTTTCTTT.

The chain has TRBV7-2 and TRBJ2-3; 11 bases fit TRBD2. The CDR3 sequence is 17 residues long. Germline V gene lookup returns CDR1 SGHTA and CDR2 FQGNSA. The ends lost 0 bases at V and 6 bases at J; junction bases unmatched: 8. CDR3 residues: CASSLAIAGGFFDTQYF. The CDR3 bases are TGTGCCAGCAGCTTAGCTATAGCGGGAGGGTTCTTCGATACGCAGTATTTT.

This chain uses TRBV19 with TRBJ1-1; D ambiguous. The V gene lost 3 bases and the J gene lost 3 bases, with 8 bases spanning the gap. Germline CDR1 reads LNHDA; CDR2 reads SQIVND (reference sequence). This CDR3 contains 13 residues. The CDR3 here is CASSIRRDTEAFF. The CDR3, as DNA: TGTGCCAGTAGTATTCGACGGGACACTGAAGCTTTCTTT.

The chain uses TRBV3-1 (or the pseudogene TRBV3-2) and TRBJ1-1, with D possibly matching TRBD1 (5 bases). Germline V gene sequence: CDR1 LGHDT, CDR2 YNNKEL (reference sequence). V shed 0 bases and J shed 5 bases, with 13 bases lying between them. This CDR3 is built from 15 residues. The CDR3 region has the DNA TGTGCCAGCAGCCAAGATTGGGGCGCGGGGACTGAAGCTTTCTTT. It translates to CASSQDWGAGTEAFF.

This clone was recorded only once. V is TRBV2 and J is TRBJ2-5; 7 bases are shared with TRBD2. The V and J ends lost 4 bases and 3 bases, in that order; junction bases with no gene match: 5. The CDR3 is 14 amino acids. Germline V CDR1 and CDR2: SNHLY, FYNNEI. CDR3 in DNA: TGTGCCAGCAGTGTTATCCTAGCGGAAGAGACCCAGTACTTC. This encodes CASSVILAEETQYF.

CDR3 in DNA: TGTGCCAGCAGTGAAGTAGAGGGTTTCAATGAGCAGTTCTTC. It is translated as CASSEVEGFNEQFF. This chain joins TRBV6-1 and TRBJ2-1; possible D gene TRBD2, 5 bases. Germline V gene data show CDR1 as MNHNS and CDR2 as SASEGT. V was cut by 1 base and J by 6 bases, with 10 bases left in between. This CDR3 contains 14 residues.

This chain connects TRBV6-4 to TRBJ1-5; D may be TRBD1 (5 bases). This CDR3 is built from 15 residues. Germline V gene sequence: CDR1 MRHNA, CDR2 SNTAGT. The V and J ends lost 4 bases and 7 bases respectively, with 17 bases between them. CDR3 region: CASSAEGSGGQPQHF. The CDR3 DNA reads TGTGCCAGCAGTGCAGAGGGGTCGGGAGGGCAGCCCCAGCATTTT.

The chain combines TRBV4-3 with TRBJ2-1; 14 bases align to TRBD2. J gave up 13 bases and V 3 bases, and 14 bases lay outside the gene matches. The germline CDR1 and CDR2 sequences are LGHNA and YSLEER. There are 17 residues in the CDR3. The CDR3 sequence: CASSQGTGTSGSPPQFF. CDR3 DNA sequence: TGCGCCAGCAGCCAGGGGACCGGGACTAGCGGGAGTCCACCACAGTTCTTC.

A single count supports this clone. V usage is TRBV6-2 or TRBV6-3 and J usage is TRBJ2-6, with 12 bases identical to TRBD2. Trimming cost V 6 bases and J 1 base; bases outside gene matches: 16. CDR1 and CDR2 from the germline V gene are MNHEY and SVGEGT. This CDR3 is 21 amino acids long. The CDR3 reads CASSRPPRLAGVGSGANVLTF. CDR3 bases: TGTGCCAGCAGCCGCCCCCCCCGACTAGCGGGAGTGGGGTCTGGGGCCAACGTCCTGACTTTC.

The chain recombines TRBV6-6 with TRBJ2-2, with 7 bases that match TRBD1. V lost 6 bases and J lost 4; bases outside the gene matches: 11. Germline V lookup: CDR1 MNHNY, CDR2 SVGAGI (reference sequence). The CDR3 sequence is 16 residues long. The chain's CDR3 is CASSLGQVRSTGELFF. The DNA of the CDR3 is TGTGCCAGCAGCCTCGGACAGGTTAGGTCCACCGGGGAGCTGTTTTTT.

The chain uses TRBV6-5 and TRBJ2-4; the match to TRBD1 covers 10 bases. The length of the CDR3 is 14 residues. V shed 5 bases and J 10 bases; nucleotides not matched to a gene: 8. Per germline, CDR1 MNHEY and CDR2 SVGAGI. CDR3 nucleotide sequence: TGTGCCAGCAGTACGACAGGGGGCCTTGGGATTCAGTACTTC. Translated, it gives CASSTTGGLGIQYF.

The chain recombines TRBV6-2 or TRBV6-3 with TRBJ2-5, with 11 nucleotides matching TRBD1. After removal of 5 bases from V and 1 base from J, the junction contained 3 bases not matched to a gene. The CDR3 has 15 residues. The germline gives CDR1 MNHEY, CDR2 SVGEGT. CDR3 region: CASSRGTGGQETQYF. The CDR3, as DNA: TGTGCCAGCAGTCGAGGGACAGGGGGCCAAGAGACCCAGTACTTC.

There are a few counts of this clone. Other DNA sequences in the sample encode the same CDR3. CDR3 coding DNA: TGTGCCAGTACGGGAGGCTACGAGCAGTACTTC. Residues: CASTGGYEQYF. The chain recombines TRBV19 with TRBJ2-7; 7 nucleotides match TRBD2. The CDR3 consists of 11 residues. V was clipped by 7 bases and J by 3 bases; unmatched bases: 0. The V gene's germline CDR1 is LNHDA and CDR2 SQIVND (reference sequence).

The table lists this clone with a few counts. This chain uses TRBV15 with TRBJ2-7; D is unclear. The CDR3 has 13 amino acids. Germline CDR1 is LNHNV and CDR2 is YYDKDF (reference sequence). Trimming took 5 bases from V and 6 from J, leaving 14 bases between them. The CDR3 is CATSPPNSGEQYF. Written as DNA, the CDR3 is TGTGCCACCAGCCCTCCCAACTCGGGCGAGCAGTACTTC.

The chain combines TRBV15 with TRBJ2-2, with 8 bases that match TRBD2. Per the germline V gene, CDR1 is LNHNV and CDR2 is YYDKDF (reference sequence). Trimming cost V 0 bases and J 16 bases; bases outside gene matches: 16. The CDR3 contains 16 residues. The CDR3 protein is CATSRDRRQIPGGEFF. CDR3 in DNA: TGTGCCACCAGCAGAGATCGACGGCAGATCCCCGGGGGGGAGTTTTTT.

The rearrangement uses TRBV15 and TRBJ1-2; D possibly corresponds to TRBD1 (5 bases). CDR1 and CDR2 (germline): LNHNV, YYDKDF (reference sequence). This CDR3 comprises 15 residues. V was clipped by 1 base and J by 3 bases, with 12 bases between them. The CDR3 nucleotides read TGTGCCACCAGCAGAGGAGATAGGGGTGACTATGGCTACACCTTC. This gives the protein CATSRGDRGDYGYTF.

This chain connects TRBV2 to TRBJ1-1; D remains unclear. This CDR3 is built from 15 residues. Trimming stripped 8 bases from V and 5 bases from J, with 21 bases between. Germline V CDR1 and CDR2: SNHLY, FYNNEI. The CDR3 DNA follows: TGTGCCAGCCCCCCGGACCCCGGCCGGAGGACTGAAGCTTTCTTT. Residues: CASPPDPGRRTEAFF.

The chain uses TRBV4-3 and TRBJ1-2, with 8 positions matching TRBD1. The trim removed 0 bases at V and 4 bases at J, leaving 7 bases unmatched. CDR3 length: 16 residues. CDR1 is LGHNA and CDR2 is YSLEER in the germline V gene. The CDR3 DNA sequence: TGCGCCAGCAGCCAAGATCACAGGGGGGTTCTCTATGGCTACACCTTC. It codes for CASSQDHRGVLYGYTF.

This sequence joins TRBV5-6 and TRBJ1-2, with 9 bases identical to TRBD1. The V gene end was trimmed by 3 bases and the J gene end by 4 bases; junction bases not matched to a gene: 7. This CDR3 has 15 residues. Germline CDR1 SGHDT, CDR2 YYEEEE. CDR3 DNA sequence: TGTGCCAGCAGCTATAGGACAGGGGACCCCTATGGCTACACCTTC. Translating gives CASSYRTGDPYGYTF. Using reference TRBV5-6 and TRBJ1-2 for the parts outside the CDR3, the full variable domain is DAGVTQSPTHLIKTRGQQVTLRCSPKSGHDTVSWYQQALGQGPQFIFQYYEEEERQRGNFPDRFSGHQFPNYSSELNVNALLLGDSALYLCASSYRTGDPYGYTFGSGTRLTVV.

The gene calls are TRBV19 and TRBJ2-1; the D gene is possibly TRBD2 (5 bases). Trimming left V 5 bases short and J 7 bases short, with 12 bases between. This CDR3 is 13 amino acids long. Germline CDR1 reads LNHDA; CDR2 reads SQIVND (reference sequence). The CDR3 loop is CASSPFGVNEQFF. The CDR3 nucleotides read TGTGCCAGTAGTCCCTTCGGGGTAAATGAGCAGTTCTTC. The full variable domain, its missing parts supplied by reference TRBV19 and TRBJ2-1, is DGGITQSPKYLFRKEGQNVTLSCEQNLNHDAMYWYRQDPGQGLRLIYYSQIVNDFQKGDIAEGYSVSREKKESFPLTVTSAQKNPTAFYLCASSPFGVNEQFFGPGTRLTVL.

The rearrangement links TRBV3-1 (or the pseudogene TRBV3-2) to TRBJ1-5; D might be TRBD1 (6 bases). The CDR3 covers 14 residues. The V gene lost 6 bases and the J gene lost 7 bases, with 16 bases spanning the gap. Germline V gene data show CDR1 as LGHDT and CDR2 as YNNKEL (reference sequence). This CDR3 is CASSIAGVGQPQHF. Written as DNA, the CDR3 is TGTGCCAGCAGTATCGCAGGGGTCGGGCAGCCCCAGCATTTT.

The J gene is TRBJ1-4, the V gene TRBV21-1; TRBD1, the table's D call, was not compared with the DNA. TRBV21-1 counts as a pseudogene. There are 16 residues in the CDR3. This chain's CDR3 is CASSKVVGQGGEKLFF. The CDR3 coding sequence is TGTGCCAGCAGCAAAGTAGTAGGGCAGGGTGGTGAAAAACTGTTTTTT.

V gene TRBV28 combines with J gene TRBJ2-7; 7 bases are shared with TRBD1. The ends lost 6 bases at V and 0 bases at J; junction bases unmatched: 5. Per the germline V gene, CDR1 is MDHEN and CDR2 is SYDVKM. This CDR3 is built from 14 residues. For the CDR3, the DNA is TGTGCCAGCAGCAAACAGGGGAGCTCCTACGAGCAGTACTTC. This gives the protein CASSKQGSSYEQYF.

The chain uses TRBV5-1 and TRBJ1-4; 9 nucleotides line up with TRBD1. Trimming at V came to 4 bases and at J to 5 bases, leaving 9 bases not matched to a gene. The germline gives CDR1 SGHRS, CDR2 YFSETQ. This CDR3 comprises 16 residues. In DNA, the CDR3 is TGCGCCAGCAGCCTGATTGCCGGGACAGGGAATGAAAAACTGTTTTTT. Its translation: CASSLIAGTGNEKLFF.

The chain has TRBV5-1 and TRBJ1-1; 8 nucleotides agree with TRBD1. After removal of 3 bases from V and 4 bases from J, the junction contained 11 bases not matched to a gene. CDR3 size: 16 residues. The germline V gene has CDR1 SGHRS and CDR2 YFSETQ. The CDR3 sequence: CASSYRQGTSSTEAFF. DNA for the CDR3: TGCGCCAGCAGCTATCGACAGGGGACGTCCTCCACTGAAGCTTTCTTT.